One and the same sample provided the 26 T cell receptor beta chains below, sequenced in a study of blood T cell repertoires in COVID-19. The protocol was immunoSEQ multiplex PCR, while the TCRdb copy is restricted to in-frame clones and leaves out a portion. The sample yields roughly 73,000 clones, roughly three quarters seen once. Sequencing was performed on peripheral blood. Source of these receptors: a man between 70 and 80 years old with acute or convalescent COVID-19.

The chain joins TRBV18 to TRBJ1-1; maybe TRBD1 (5 bases). The CDR3 runs 16 residues. Germline lookup yields CDR1 KGHSH and CDR2 LQKENI. The V and J ends lost 1 base and 0 bases respectively, with 12 bases between them. The DNA for the CDR3 is TGTGCCAGCTCACCACAGGGGTTTTCCATGAACACTGAAGCTTTCTTT. It translates to CASSPQGFSMNTEAFF. The full variable domain, completed using reference TRBV18 and TRBJ1-1, is NAGVMQNPRHLVRRRGQEARLRCSPMKGHSHVYWYRQLPEEGLKFMVYLQKENIIDESGMPKERFSAEFPKEGPSILRIQQVVRGDSAAYFCASSPQGFSMNTEAFFGQGTRLTVV.

The genes are TRBV28 and TRBJ1-1; 8 bases fit TRBD1. The germline gives CDR1 MDHEN, CDR2 SYDVKM. The CDR3 length is 13 residues. J lost 7 bases, V lost 5 bases, and 6 bases had no gene match. CDR3 residues: CASSPSDRDEAFF. CDR3 in DNA: TGTGCCAGCAGTCCCTCGGACAGGGATGAAGCTTTCTTT. The whole variable domain, filled in from reference TRBV28 and TRBJ1-1, reads DVKVTQSSRYLVKRTGEKVFLECVQDMDHENMFWYRQDPGLGLRLIYFSYDVKMKEKGDIPEGYSVSREKKERFSLILESASTNQTSMYLCASSPSDRDEAFFGQGTRLTVV.

This clone was counted only a few times. The chain uses TRBV24-1 and TRBJ2-3; 8 positions match TRBD1. The junction had 3 bases not matched to a gene; V was cut back by 0 bases and J by 2 bases. CDR3 size: 16 residues. Germline CDR1 KGHDR, CDR2 SFDVKD. Written as DNA, the CDR3 is TGTGCCACCAGTGATTTGAGGACAGGGCCCACAGATACGCAGTATTTT. Protein product: CATSDLRTGPTDTQYF.

This clone was counted at least ten times. The CDR3 reads CASSFGLRGNTIYF. In DNA form, the CDR3 reads TGTGCCAGCAGCTTCGGTTTGAGAGGAAACACCATATATTTT. This chain links TRBV7-8 with TRBJ1-3; no clear D gene. V dropped 3 bases and J dropped 4 bases, with 10 bases sitting between them. This CDR3 region has 14 residues. Looked up from germline, CDR1 is SGHVS and CDR2 is FQNEAQ.

This clone is a singleton in its sample. V is TRBV3-1 (or the pseudogene TRBV3-2) and J is TRBJ2-3; no reliable D call. Germline V gene sequence: CDR1 LGHDT, CDR2 YNNKEL (reference sequence). V dropped 1 base and J dropped 0 bases, with 5 bases sitting between them. There are 14 residues in the CDR3. For the CDR3, the DNA is TGTGCCAGCAGCCAAGGTACAAGCACAGATACGCAGTATTTT. It yields the protein CASSQGTSTDTQYF.

This clone was detected only once. This chain connects TRBV27 to TRBJ2-1; no definite D call. Trimming shortened V by 5 bases and J by 4 bases, and 15 bases separated the two germline ends. CDR1 is MNHEY and CDR2 is SMNVEV in the germline V gene (reference sequence). This CDR3 comprises 15 residues. CDR3 sequence reads: CASSLSSPRYNEQFF. The CDR3 DNA follows: TGTGCCAGCAGTCTAAGCAGTCCCAGGTACAATGAGCAGTTCTTC.

The CDR3 DNA reads TGTGCCAGCAGCTTAGGACAGAGCACTGAAGCTTTCTTT. It yields the protein CASSLGQSTEAFF. The genes are TRBV7-6 and TRBJ1-1, with a possible D match to TRBD1 (5 bases). Germline CDR1 SGHVS, CDR2 FNYEAQ. V shed 1 base and J shed 4 bases, with 7 bases lying between them. CDR3 length: 13 amino acids.

CDR3 amino acids: CASRGPGQTFSPLHF. The CDR3 region has the DNA TGTGCCAGCAGGGGTCCGGGACAGACGTTTTCACCCCTCCACTTT. This chain uses TRBV6-5 with TRBJ1-6, with TRBD1 matching over 7 bases. Germline CDR1 reads MNHEY; CDR2 reads SVGAGI. V was clipped by 6 bases and J by 9 bases; unmatched bases: 11. This CDR3 is 15 amino acids long.

The chain recombines TRBV27 with TRBJ2-7; 7 nucleotides agree with TRBD2. The germline V gene encodes CDR1 MNHEY and CDR2 SMNVEV (reference sequence). The CDR3 contains 14 residues. Unmatched junction bases numbered 9, after V lost 8 bases and J lost 2 bases. The CDR3: CASRRASGAYEQYF. CDR3 in DNA: TGTGCCAGCCGGCGGGCTAGCGGTGCCTACGAGCAGTACTTC.

CDR3 bases: TGTGCCAGCAGTTACCGGGGATCCGCCTATGGCTACACCTTC. Protein product: CASSYRGSAYGYTF. The genes are TRBV6-2 or TRBV6-3 and TRBJ1-2; no definite D call. Germline CDR1 MNHEY, CDR2 SVGEGT. The CDR3 is made up of 14 amino acids. V lost 2 bases to trimming and J lost 4 bases, with 11 bases between them.

The rearrangement uses TRBV7-2 and TRBJ1-2, with D tentatively TRBD1 (5 bases). This CDR3 region has 13 residues. V was clipped by 1 base and J by 11 bases, with 14 bases between them. The germline CDR1 and CDR2 sequences are SGHTA and FQGNSA. The CDR3 is CASSLGGSQGYTF. The CDR3 DNA reads TGTGCCAGCAGCTTAGGTGGCTCTCAGGGATACACCTTC. The variable domain in full, with the rest retrieved from reference TRBV7-2 and TRBJ1-2, is GAGVSQSPSNKVTEKGKDVELRCDPISGHTALYWYRQSLGQGLEFLIYFQGNSAPDKSGLPSDRFSAERTGGSVSTLTIQRTQQEDSAVYLCASSLGGSQGYTFGSGTRLTVV.

The rearrangement joins TRBV6-2 or TRBV6-3 to TRBJ1-1; TRBD1 agrees at 8 bases. The CDR3 loop spans 17 amino acids. The germline gives CDR1 MNHEY, CDR2 SVGEGT. Unmatched junction bases numbered 12, after V lost 5 bases and J lost 1 base. The CDR3 loop reads CASSRTGTGLANTEAFF. CDR3 sequence (DNA): TGTGCCAGCAGTCGGACCGGGACAGGATTAGCGAACACTGAAGCTTTCTTT.

CDR3 loop: CSVAEPLTYGYTF. The CDR3, as DNA: TGCAGCGTTGCCGAACCTCTAACCTATGGCTACACCTTC. This chain connects TRBV29-1 to TRBJ1-2; no definite D call. The germline gives CDR1 SQVTM, CDR2 ANQGSEA. There are 13 residues in the CDR3. V shed 4 bases and J shed 4 bases, with 13 bases lying between them.

The chain couples TRBV12-5 to TRBJ2-3, with D perhaps TRBD2 (5 bases). V was cut by 5 bases and J by 0 bases, with 9 bases left in between. The CDR3 spans 14 residues. Germline V gene data show CDR1 as LGHNT and CDR2 as FRNRAP. CDR3 sequence reads: CASGAGLSTDTQYF. In nucleotides, the CDR3 is TGTGCTAGTGGTGCCGGACTCAGCACAGATACGCAGTATTTT.

The chain recombines TRBV5-6 with TRBJ2-1; 7 bases map to TRBD1. Germline trimming cut 0 bases from V and 15 bases from J; bases unmatched to any gene: 9. The CDR3 is 13 amino acids. Per the germline V gene, CDR1 is SGHDT and CDR2 is YYEEEE. The CDR3 is CASSLGRTGKRFF. The CDR3 DNA reads TGTGCCAGCAGCTTGGGTCGGACAGGCAAGCGGTTCTTC.

V gene TRBV19 combines with J gene TRBJ2-7, with D possibly being TRBD1 (5 bases). Germline V gene sequence: CDR1 LNHDA, CDR2 SQIVND (reference sequence). The V and J ends lost 0 bases and 2 bases respectively, with 11 bases between them. The CDR3 has 15 residues. CDR3 amino acids: CASSIDGAEAYEQYF. The CDR3 coding sequence is TGTGCCAGTAGTATAGATGGGGCAGAAGCCTACGAGCAGTACTTC. Looking up the rest from reference TRBV19 and TRBJ2-7 gives the full variable domain: DGGITQSPKYLFRKEGQNVTLSCEQNLNHDAMYWYRQDPGQGLRLIYYSQIVNDFQKGDIAEGYSVSREKKESFPLTVTSAQKNPTAFYLCASSIDGAEAYEQYFGPGTRLTVT.

This clone has only a few counts. The rearrangement uses TRBV4-1 and TRBJ2-2; 14 positions agree with TRBD2. This CDR3 spans 19 amino acids. Losses at the gene ends were 0 bases for V and 3 bases for J; bases not matched to a gene: 6. Germline lookup yields CDR1 MGHRA and CDR2 YSYEKL. CDR3 residues: CASSQEGTSGSFYTGELFF. The CDR3 nucleotides read TGCGCCAGCAGCCAAGAAGGGACTAGCGGGAGTTTCTACACCGGGGAGCTGTTTTTT.

This clone was counted many times. Written as DNA, the CDR3 is TGCAGTGCTAGTATTGATAGTGGAGATACGCAGTATTTT. Translating it yields CSASIDSGDTQYF. The chain carries TRBV20-1 and TRBJ2-3, with no clear D. Germline V lookup: CDR1 DFQATT, CDR2 SNEGSKA (reference sequence). V was trimmed by 3 bases and J by 5 bases, leaving 12 bases between them. This CDR3 region has 13 residues.

The CDR3 is CAISAGRDGYTF. The CDR3 bases are TGTGCCATCAGTGCCGGGAGGGATGGCTACACCTTC. The chain recombines TRBV10-3 with TRBJ1-2; the D is unclear. The CDR3 runs 12 residues. The germline CDR1 and CDR2 sequences are ENHRY and SYGVKD. V was clipped by 4 bases and J by 6 bases, with 9 bases between them.

The CDR3 here is CASSELAGVIDTQYF. For the CDR3, the DNA is TGTGCCAGCAGTGAACTAGCGGGAGTTATAGATACGCAGTATTTT. This chain uses TRBV2 with TRBJ2-3; 10 bases match TRBD2. The junction had 4 bases not matched to a gene; V was cut back by 2 bases and J by 5 bases. CDR1 is SNHLY and CDR2 is FYNNEI in the germline V gene. The CDR3 consists of 15 residues.

This clone was found a few times. CDR3 in amino acids: CASTAPGTGELFF. CDR3 coding DNA: TGTGCCAGCACCGCTCCCGGTACCGGGGAGCTGTTTTTT. The chain uses TRBV6-5 and TRBJ2-2; D remains ambiguous. V lost 7 bases and J lost 5, with 11 bases in between. The CDR3 contains 13 residues. CDR1 is MNHEY and CDR2 is SVGAGI in the germline V gene.

The chain couples TRBV7-9 to TRBJ2-2; no firm D call. The CDR3 has 14 amino acids. Germline CDR1 SEHNR, CDR2 FQNEAQ (reference sequence). The V gene lost 6 bases and the J gene lost 9 bases, with 17 bases spanning the gap. The CDR3 protein is CASSSRVESRELFF. The CDR3 nucleotides are TGTGCCAGCAGTTCTCGAGTAGAGTCCAGGGAGCTGTTTTTT.

This clone has only one observation. The genes are TRBV7-9 and TRBJ1-5, with 12 bases that match TRBD1. This CDR3 region has 17 residues. The trim removed 0 bases at V and 6 bases at J, leaving 6 bases unmatched. Per the germline V gene, CDR1 is SEHNR and CDR2 is FQNEAQ (reference sequence). The CDR3 bases are TGTGCCAGCAGCTTAGCGTGGGACAGGGGGCTTGGTCAGCCCCAGCATTTT. Amino acids: CASSLAWDRGLGQPQHF.

V gene TRBV5-1 combines with J gene TRBJ2-1; 9 bases agree with TRBD2. J lost 14 bases, V lost 6 bases, and 12 bases had no gene match. This CDR3 spans 13 amino acids. The germline CDR1 and CDR2 sequences are SGHRS and YFSETQ. Here the CDR3 DNA reads TGCGCCAGCACCCTCTCCGCGGGAGGGCTGGAGTTCTTC. Protein sequence: CASTLSAGGLEFF.

The chain combines TRBV7-9 with TRBJ1-4; D not certain. Germline V gene lookup returns CDR1 SEHNR and CDR2 FQNEAQ (reference sequence). Trimming stripped 4 bases from V and 6 bases from J, with 9 bases between. The CDR3 covers 13 residues. The CDR3 DNA reads TGTGCCAGCAGCTGGGCGAAGGATGAAAAACTGTTTTTT. This codes for CASSWAKDEKLFF.

CDR3 in amino acids: CASSRLAGSYEQYF. The CDR3 bases are TGTGCCAGCAGCAGACTAGCGGGATCGTACGAGCAGTACTTC. The chain links TRBV5-6 to TRBJ2-7; 11 nucleotides match TRBD2. The CDR3 is 14 residues long. Germline values: CDR1 SGHDT, CDR2 YYEEEE. Unmatched junction bases numbered 4, after V lost 4 bases and J lost 4 bases.